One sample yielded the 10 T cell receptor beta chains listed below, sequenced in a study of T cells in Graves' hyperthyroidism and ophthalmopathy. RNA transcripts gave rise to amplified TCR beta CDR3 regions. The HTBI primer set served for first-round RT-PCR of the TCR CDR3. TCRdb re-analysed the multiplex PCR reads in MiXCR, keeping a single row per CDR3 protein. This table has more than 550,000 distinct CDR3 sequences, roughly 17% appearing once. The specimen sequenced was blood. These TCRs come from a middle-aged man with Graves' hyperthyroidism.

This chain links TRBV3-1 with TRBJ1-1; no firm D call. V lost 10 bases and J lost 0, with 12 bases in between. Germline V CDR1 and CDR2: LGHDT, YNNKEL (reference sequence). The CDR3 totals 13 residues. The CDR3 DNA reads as TGTGCCACCGGATCCCGTGTGAACACTGAAGCTTTCTTT. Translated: CATGSRVNTEAFF.

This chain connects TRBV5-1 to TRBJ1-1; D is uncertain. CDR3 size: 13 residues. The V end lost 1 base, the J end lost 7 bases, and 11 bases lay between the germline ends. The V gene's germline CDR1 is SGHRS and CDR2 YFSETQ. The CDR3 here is CASSLTITSEAFF. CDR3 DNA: TGCGCCAGCAGCTTGACCATAACAAGTGAAGCTTTCTTT.

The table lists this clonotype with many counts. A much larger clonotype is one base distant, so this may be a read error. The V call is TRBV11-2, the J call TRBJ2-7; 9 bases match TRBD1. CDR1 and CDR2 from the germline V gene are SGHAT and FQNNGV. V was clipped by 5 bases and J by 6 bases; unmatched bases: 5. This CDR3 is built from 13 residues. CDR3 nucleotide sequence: TGTGCCAGCAGCCCGGGACAGGGCTTCGAGCAGTACTTC. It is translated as CASSPGQGFEQYF.

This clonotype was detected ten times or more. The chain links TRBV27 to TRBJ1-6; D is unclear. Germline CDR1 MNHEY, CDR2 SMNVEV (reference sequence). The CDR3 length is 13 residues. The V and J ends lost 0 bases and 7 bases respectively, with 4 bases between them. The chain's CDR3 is CASSLSWNSPLHF. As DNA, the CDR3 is TGTGCCAGCAGTTTATCTTGGAATTCACCCCTCCACTTT.

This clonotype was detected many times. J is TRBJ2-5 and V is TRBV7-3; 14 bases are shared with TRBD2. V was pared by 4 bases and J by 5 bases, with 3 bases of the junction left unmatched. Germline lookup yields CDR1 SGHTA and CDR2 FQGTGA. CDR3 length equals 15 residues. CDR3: CASSWGLAGVETQYF. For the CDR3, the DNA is TGTGCCAGCAGCTGGGGACTAGCGGGGGTGGAGACCCAGTACTTC.

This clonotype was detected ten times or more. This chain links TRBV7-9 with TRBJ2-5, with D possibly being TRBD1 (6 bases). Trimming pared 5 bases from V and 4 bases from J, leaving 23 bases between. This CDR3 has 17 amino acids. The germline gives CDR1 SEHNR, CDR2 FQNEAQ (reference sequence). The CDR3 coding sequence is TGTGCCAGCAGCCTTAGTCCAGGGGCAGCAAGCTCAGAGACCCAGTACTTC. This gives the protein CASSLSPGAASSETQYF.

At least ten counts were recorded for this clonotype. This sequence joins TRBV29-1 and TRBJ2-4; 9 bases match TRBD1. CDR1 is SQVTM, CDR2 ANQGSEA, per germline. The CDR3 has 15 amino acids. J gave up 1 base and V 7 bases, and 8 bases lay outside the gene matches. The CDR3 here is CSARSGTGAKNIQYF. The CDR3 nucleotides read TGCAGCGCCAGATCCGGGACAGGGGCCAAAAACATTCAGTACTTC.

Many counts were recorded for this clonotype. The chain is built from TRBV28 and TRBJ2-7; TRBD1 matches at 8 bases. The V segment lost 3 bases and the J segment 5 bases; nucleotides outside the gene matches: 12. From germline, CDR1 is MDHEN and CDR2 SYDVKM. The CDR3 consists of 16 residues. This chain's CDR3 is CASSLSLAGGLHEQYF. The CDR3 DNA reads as TGTGCCAGCAGTTTGTCCCTCGCAGGGGGCTTACACGAGCAGTACTTC.

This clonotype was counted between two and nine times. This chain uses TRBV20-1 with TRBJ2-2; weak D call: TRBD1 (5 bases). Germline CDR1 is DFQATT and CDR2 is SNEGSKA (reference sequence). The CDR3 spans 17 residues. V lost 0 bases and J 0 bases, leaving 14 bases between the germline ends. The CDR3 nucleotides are TGCAGTGCTAGAGATGCCCGAGACAGTGCGAACACCGGGGAGCTGTTTTTT. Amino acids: CSARDARDSANTGELFF.

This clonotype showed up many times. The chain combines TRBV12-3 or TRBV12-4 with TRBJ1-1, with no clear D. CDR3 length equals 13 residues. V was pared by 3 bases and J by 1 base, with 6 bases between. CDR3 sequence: CASSFFGNTEAFF. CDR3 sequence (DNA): TGTGCCAGCAGTTTCTTCGGGAACACTGAAGCTTTCTTT.